A selection of T cell receptor beta chains follows, all from one sample in a study of early T cells in non-severe SARS-CoV-2 infection. Each CDR3 protein gets one entry after TCRdb re-called the 5' RACE reads with MiXCR. The sample lists about 110,000 distinct CDR3 sequences, 11% occurring once. The sequenced material came from whole blood. These receptors were collected from an adult who was a healthcare worker with PCR-confirmed SARS-CoV-2 infection or an uninfected control (not recorded which). Each CDR3 is given with its conserved first and last residue. The order of the fields is V gene, D gene, clone size, J gene, CDR3 protein, CDR3 DNA. A D gene is named only where the DNA matches it firmly. The size of a clone is reported for some rows only, either as once, few or many, or as a class for expanded clones.

V: TRBV15; D: NA; size: many; J: TRBJ2-1; CDR3: CATSREWGLSHEQFF; DNA: TGTGCCACCAGCAGGGAGTGGGGCCTCAGCCATGAGCAGTTCTTC
V: TRBV20-1; D: NA; size: many; J: TRBJ2-1; CDR3: CSARDRIPSYNEQFF; DNA: TGCAGTGCTAGAGATCGTATCCCCTCCTACAATGAGCAGTTCTTC
V: TRBV28; D: NA; size: many; J: TRBJ2-6; CDR3: CASSSGLSSGANVLTF; DNA: TGTGCCAGCAGTTCAGGACTCTCCTCCGGGGCCAACGTCCTGACTTTC
V: TRBV7-6; D: NA; size: NA; J: TRBJ2-3; CDR3: CASSRIGQYEIADTQYF; DNA: TGTGCCAGCAGCCGAATAGGGCAGTACGAGATCGCAGATACGCAGTATTTT
V: TRBV20-1; D: TRBD1; size: many; J: TRBJ1-3; CDR3: CSARQGQGAGNTIYF; DNA: TGCAGTGCTAGACAGGGACAGGGTGCCGGAAACACCATATATTTT
V: TRBV20-1; D: NA; size: NA; J: TRBJ1-1; CDR3: CTIKWYGHEAFF; DNA: TGCACCATTAAGTGGTACGGGCATGAAGCTTTCTTT
V: TRBV6-2/TRBV6-3; D: NA; size: NA; J: TRBJ2-4; CDR3: CASSGDLAKNIQYF; DNA: TGTGCCAGCAGTGGCGATCTAGCCAAAAACATTCAGTACTTC
V: TRBV7-2; D: TRBD2; size: NA; J: TRBJ2-5; CDR3: CASSLVSGSIYRETQYF; DNA: TGTGCCAGCAGCTTAGTCAGCGGGAGTATTTATCGAGAGACCCAGTACTTC
V: TRBV7-9; D: NA; size: many; J: TRBJ2-3; CDR3: CASSWRANADTQYF; DNA: TGTGCCAGCAGTTGGAGGGCCAACGCAGATACGCAGTATTTT
V: TRBV11-2; D: NA; size: many; J: TRBJ2-5; CDR3: CASSLDVGGGGTQYF; DNA: TGTGCCAGCAGCTTAGACGTCGGGGGCGGTGGGACCCAGTACTTC
V: TRBV5-4; D: NA; size: many; J: TRBJ2-5; CDR3: CASSRSVEGPGTQYF; DNA: TGTGCCAGCAGCAGATCCGTGGAGGGCCCGGGGACCCAGTACTTC
V: TRBV29-1; D: NA; size: few; J: TRBJ1-2; CDR3: CSVSRAGVGYGYTF; DNA: TGCAGCGTTTCACGGGCGGGTGTAGGCTATGGCTACACCTTC
V: TRBV7-2; D: NA; size: many; J: TRBJ2-1; CDR3: CASSLGERGNEQFF; DNA: TGTGCCAGCAGCCTGGGAGAAAGAGGCAATGAGCAGTTCTTC
V: TRBV6-2/TRBV6-3; D: NA; size: many; J: TRBJ2-7; CDR3: CASSYGVHEQYF; DNA: TGTGCCAGCAGTTATGGGGTCCACGAGCAGTACTTC
V: TRBV6-5; D: NA; size: many; J: TRBJ2-5; CDR3: CASSYGGQETQYF; DNA: TGTGCCAGCAGTTACGGGGGGCAAGAGACCCAGTACTTC
V: TRBV7-2; D: NA; size: few; J: TRBJ1-6; CDR3: CASSPQGGVNSPLHF; DNA: TGTGCCAGCAGCCCTCAGGGAGGGGTTAATTCACCCCTCCACTTT
V: TRBV10-1; D: NA; size: NA; J: TRBJ2-1; CDR3: CASSDTYNEQFF; DNA: TGCGCCAGCAGTGACACCTACAATGAGCAGTTCTTC
V: TRBV5-1; D: NA; size: few; J: TRBJ2-1; CDR3: CASSSGTENEQFF; DNA: TGCGCCAGCAGCTCCGGGACCGAAAATGAGCAGTTCTTC
V: TRBV24-1; D: TRBD1; size: NA; J: TRBJ2-2; CDR3: CATRGGQANTGELFF; DNA: TGTGCCACCAGGGGGGGACAGGCGAACACCGGGGAGCTGTTTTTT
V: TRBV25-1; D: NA; size: few; J: TRBJ2-7; CDR3: CASSEGRPPYEQYF; DNA: TGTGCCAGCAGTGAGGGACGCCCCCCCTACGAGCAGTACTTC
V: TRBV5-1; D: TRBD2; size: NA; J: TRBJ2-1; CDR3: CASSLWAGTSPRNNEQFF; DNA: TGCGCCAGCAGCTTGTGGGCCGGGACTAGCCCCCGGAACAATGAGCAGTTCTTC
V: TRBV7-2; D: TRBD2; size: NA; J: TRBJ2-7; CDR3: CASSQGIAGAYEQYF; DNA: TGTGCCAGCAGCCAAGGAATAGCGGGAGCCTACGAGCAGTACTTC
V: TRBV30; D: NA; size: many; J: TRBJ2-3; CDR3: CAWSVESSTDTQYF; DNA: TGTGCCTGGAGTGTAGAGTCTAGCACAGATACGCAGTATTTT
V: TRBV20-1; D: NA; size: NA; J: TRBJ1-3; CDR3: CSARTDSGNTIYF; DNA: TGCAGTGCGCGGACAGACTCTGGAAACACCATATATTTT
V: TRBV7-2; D: TRBD2; size: NA; J: TRBJ2-7; CDR3: CASSLGPSGRAGEQYF; DNA: TGTGCCAGCAGCTTAGGCCCTAGCGGGAGGGCCGGGGAGCAGTACTTC
V: TRBV11-1; D: TRBD2; size: NA; J: TRBJ2-1; CDR3: CASSLAGETNEQFF; DNA: TGTGCCAGCAGTTTAGCGGGAGAGACTAATGAGCAGTTCTTC
V: TRBV5-6; D: NA; size: NA; J: TRBJ1-5; CDR3: CASSLVGTDQPQHF; DNA: TGTGCCAGCAGCTTAGTCGGAACGGATCAGCCCCAGCATTTT
V: TRBV18; D: TRBD2; size: NA; J: TRBJ2-5; CDR3: CASSPGTSKETQYF; DNA: TGTGCCAGCTCGCCCGGGACTAGTAAAGAGACCCAGTACTTC
V: TRBV20-1; D: TRBD1; size: NA; J: TRBJ1-2; CDR3: CSARVHAGQGPGYTF; DNA: TGCAGTGCTAGAGTCCACGCTGGACAGGGGCCAGGCTACACCTTC
V: TRBV20-1; D: TRBD1; size: many; J: TRBJ2-7; CDR3: CSASSGGGFTYEQYF; DNA: TGCAGTGCTAGTTCAGGGGGCGGCTTTACCTACGAGCAGTACTTC
V: TRBV12-3/TRBV12-4; D: TRBD1; size: many; J: TRBJ1-1; CDR3: CASRSGQLNTEAFF; DNA: TGTGCCAGCAGATCGGGACAGTTGAACACTGAAGCTTTCTTT
V: TRBV11-1; D: NA; size: few; J: TRBJ2-1; CDR3: CASSLVAANNEQFF; DNA: TGTGCCAGCAGCTTAGTAGCGGCGAACAATGAGCAGTTCTTC
V: TRBV12-3/TRBV12-4; D: NA; size: many; J: TRBJ2-7; CDR3: CASRQGTPYEQYF; DNA: TGTGCCAGCAGACAGGGCACCCCCTACGAGCAGTACTTC
V: TRBV7-9; D: NA; size: many; J: TRBJ2-7; CDR3: CASSLVGRPDYEQYF; DNA: TGTGCCAGCAGCTTAGTCGGACGGCCGGACTACGAGCAGTACTTC
V: TRBV28; D: NA; size: NA; J: TRBJ2-6; CDR3: CASSLFNGDSGANVLTF; DNA: TGTGCCAGCAGTTTATTCAACGGAGACTCTGGGGCCAACGTCCTGACTTTC
V: TRBV6-6; D: NA; size: NA; J: TRBJ2-5; CDR3: CASSYYFRETQYF; DNA: TGTGCCAGCAGTTACTACTTCCGGGAGACCCAGTACTTC
V: TRBV20-1; D: TRBD2; size: NA; J: TRBJ2-1; CDR3: CSASRTSGTGDEQFF; DNA: TGCAGTGCTAGTCGGACTAGCGGGACGGGGGATGAGCAGTTCTTC
V: TRBV5-1; D: NA; size: NA; J: TRBJ2-3; CDR3: CASSGSIRDTQYF; DNA: TGCGCCAGCAGCGGGTCGATTCGGGATACGCAGTATTTT
V: TRBV2; D: TRBD2; size: NA; J: TRBJ2-1; CDR3: CATLRMGLDSYNEQFF; DNA: TGTGCCACCTTAAGGATGGGACTAGATTCCTACAATGAGCAGTTCTTC
V: TRBV28; D: NA; size: few; J: TRBJ2-1; CDR3: CASSWGSGEQFF; DNA: TGTGCCAGCAGTTGGGGGAGCGGTGAGCAGTTCTTC
V: TRBV5-5; D: NA; size: NA; J: TRBJ1-3; CDR3: CASSLYGPGAGNTIYF; DNA: TGTGCCAGCAGCTTGTATGGGCCTGGGGCTGGAAACACCATATATTTT
V: TRBV6-1; D: TRBD2; size: many; J: TRBJ2-1; CDR3: CASTDPGLAGGGWFGGVIEQFF; DNA: TGTGCCAGCACCGACCCGGGACTAGCGGGAGGGGGGTGGTTCGGCGGTGTCATTGAGCAGTTCTTC
V: TRBV5-1; D: NA; size: many; J: TRBJ1-1; CDR3: CASSLTDGDTEAFF; DNA: TGCGCCAGCAGCTTGACGGATGGGGACACTGAAGCTTTCTTT
V: TRBV7-2; D: TRBD1; size: NA; J: TRBJ1-5; CDR3: CASSLDRGNQPQHF; DNA: TGTGCCAGCAGCTTGGACAGGGGAAATCAGCCCCAGCATTTT
V: TRBV20-1; D: NA; size: many; J: TRBJ2-3; CDR3: CSAIRQAFSTDTQYF; DNA: TGCAGTGCGATAAGACAGGCCTTCTCCACAGATACGCAGTATTTT
V: TRBV11-2; D: NA; size: many; J: TRBJ1-4; CDR3: CASSRTSYEKLFF; DNA: TGTGCCAGCAGCAGGACGTCTTATGAAAAACTGTTTTTT
V: TRBV3-1; D: TRBD2; size: many; J: TRBJ2-1; CDR3: CASSLKRGLALNEQFF; DNA: TGTGCCAGCAGCCTCAAACGGGGACTAGCCCTCAATGAGCAGTTCTTC